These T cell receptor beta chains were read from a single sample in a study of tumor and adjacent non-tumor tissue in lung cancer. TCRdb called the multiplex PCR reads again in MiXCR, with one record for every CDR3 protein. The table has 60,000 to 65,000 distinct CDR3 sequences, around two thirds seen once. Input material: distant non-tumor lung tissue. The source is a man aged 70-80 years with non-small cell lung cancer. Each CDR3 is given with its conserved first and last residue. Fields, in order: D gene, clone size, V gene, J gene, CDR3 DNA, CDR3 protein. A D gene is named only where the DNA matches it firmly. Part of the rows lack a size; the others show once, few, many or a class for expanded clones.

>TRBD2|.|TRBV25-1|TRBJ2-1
TGTGCCAGCAGTCCCAGGACTAGCGGGAGGCTCGCGAGCTCCTACAATGAGCAGTCCTTC
CASSPRTSGRLASSYNEQSF
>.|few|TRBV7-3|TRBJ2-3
TGTGCCAGCAGCTTAACGGACCCCTCTCATACGCAGTATTTT
CASSLTDPSHTQYF
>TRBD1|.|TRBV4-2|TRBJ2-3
TGTGCCAGCAGCCAAGAGAGACAGGGGGTCTTGGATACGCAGTATTTT
CASSQERQGVLDTQYF
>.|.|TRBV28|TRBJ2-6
TGTGCCAGCAGTTTACATGGGGCAAGGGGCGTCTCTGGGGTCAACGTCCTGACTTTC
CASSLHGARGVSGVNVLTF
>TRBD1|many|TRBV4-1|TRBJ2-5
TGCGCCAGCAGCCAAGCGACAGGGGGCTTCGGAGAGACCCAGTACTTC
CASSQATGGFGETQYF
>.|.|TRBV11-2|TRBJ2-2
TGTGCCAGCGGCTTAGTGGGCAGAGAACGTCCCGGGGAGCTATTTTTT
CASGLVGRERPGELFF
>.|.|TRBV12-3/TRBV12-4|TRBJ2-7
TGTGCCAGCAGTCTACGCGCTGCAGGAAAGGGCGGGGAGCAGTACTTC
CASSLRAAGKGGEQYF
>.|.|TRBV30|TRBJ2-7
TGTGCCTGGACCGGGGTCCGAAAATTGGACGGGCAGTACTTC
CAWTGVRKLDGQYF
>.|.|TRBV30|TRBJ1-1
TGTGCCTGGAGCCGACGACTGGGAGCGACTGAAGCTTTCTTT
CAWSRRLGATEAFF
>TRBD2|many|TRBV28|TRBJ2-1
TGTGCCAGCAGTTTCTTAGCGGGGGGTTACAATGAGCAGTTCTTC
CASSFLAGGYNEQFF
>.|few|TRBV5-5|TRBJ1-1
TGTGCCAGCAGCCGACAAGGGAACACTGATGCTTTCTTT
CASSRQGNTDAFF
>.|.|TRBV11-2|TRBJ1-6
TGTGCCAGCATCGGGGCCGACGCCCATTCACCCCTCTACTTT
CASIGADAHSPLYF
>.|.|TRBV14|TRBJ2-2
TGTGCCGGCAGCCAAGATCACTGGGCCAAAGACACCGGGGAGCTGTTTTTT
CAGSQDHWAKDTGELFF
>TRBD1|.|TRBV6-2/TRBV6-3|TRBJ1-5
TGTGCCAGCAGTTTCCGGGACAGACCTCTTCGTCAGCCCCAACATTTT
CASSFRDRPLRQPQHF
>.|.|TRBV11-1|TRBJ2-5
TGTGCCAGCAGCTTTAGGAGTCGTCGGACCCAGTACTTC
CASSFRSRRTQYF
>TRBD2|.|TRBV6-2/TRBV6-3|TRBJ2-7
TGTGACAGCAGAGATCCGGGACTAGCCTCCAAGCAGTACTTC
CDSRDPGLASKQYF
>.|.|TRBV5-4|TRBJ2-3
TGTGACAGCAGCTTGGAAGCGCAGAGGAGTTCAGATACGCAGTATTTT
CDSSLEAQRSSDTQYF
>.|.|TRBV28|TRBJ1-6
TGTGCCAGCAGTTTCAATCCCTCGCCCGGCTATAATTCACCCCTCCACTTT
CASSFNPSPGYNSPLHF
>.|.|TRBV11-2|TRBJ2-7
TGTGCCAACTGCTTAGATGGCCCCTCCTACGAGCAGTACTTC
CANCLDGPSYEQYF
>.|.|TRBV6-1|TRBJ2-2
TGTGCCAGCAGTAATTCACAGGGTTCGGGCACCGGGGAGCTGTTATTT
CASSNSQGSGTGELLF
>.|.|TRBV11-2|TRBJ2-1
TGTGCCAGCAGCTTAGATCGACTACCCATTGAGCAGTTCTTC
CASSLDRLPIEQFF
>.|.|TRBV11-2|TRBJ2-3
TGTGCCAGCAGCTTAATGGTTAGCACAGATACGCAGTATTTT
CASSLMVSTDTQYF
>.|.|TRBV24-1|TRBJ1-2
TGTGCCGCCAGTGACCCCGACGGATCTAACTATGACTACACCTTC
CAASDPDGSNYDYTF
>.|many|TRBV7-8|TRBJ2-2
TGTGCCAGTTTCCGAAGGCCCGGGTCGAACACCGGGGAGCTGTTTTTT
CASFRRPGSNTGELFF
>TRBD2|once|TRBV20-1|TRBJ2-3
TGCAGTGCACTAGCGGGAGAAACAAATACGCAGTGTTTT
CSALAGETNTQCF
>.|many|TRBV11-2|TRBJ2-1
TGTGCCAGCAGCTTAAGGGGGAAAGGGTTCAATGAGCAGTTCTTC
CASSLRGKGFNEQFF
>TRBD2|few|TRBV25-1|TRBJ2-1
TGTGCCAGCAGTGAATCAAGGGCGGGAGTTAGGAATGAGCAGTTCTTC
CASSESRAGVRNEQFF
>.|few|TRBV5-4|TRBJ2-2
TGTGCCGGCAGCTTTCCGGGGGCGGCCGGGGAACTGTTTTTT
CAGSFPGAAGELFF
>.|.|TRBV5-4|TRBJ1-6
TGTGCCAGCAGCTTGGGACTCGGGAGTATCGCCCCCCACTTT
CASSLGLGSIAPHF
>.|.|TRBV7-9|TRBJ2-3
TGTGCCAGCAGCGGTGGACTCCACACAGATACGCAGTATTTT
CASSGGLHTDTQYF
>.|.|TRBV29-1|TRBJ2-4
TGCAGCGTTAATTCGCGTGACATTCAGTACTTC
CSVNSRDIQYF
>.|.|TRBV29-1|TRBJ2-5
TGCGGCGTCCAAGTTCAGGGGTACCAAGAGACCAAGTACTTC
CGVQVQGYQETKYF
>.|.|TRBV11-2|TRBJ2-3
TGTGTCATCAGCCCCACAGGAATCCGTACAGATAGGCAGTATTTT
CVISPTGIRTDRQYF
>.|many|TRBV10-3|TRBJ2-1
TGTGCCATCAGTGTTGGGGGATCGTCCTACAATGAGCAGTTCTTC
CAISVGGSSYNEQFF
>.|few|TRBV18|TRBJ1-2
TGTGCCAGTTCACCGAAACAGGGAAACTATGGCTACACCTTC
CASSPKQGNYGYTF